A single sample gave rise to the 10 T cell receptor beta chains below, sequenced in a study of preoperative IRX-2 immunotherapy in early breast cancer. The treatment denotes: preoperative locoregional IRX-2 cytokine immunotherapy. Here immunoSEQ multiplex PCR was the method, and the copy in TCRdb shows in-frame clones only, minus some. The sample lists roughly 30,000 clones, 82% occurring once. The biological material was taken from a patient treated with IRX-2 immunotherapy. The receptors here all came from a human donor with breast cancer.

The rearrangement joins TRBV5-1 to TRBJ2-2; D is perhaps TRBD1 (5 bases). The CDR3 runs 14 residues. Looked up from germline, CDR1 is SGHRS and CDR2 is YFSETQ. V gave up 1 base and J gave up 4 bases, with 8 bases separating them. The CDR3 DNA reads as TGCGCCAGCAGCTTGATCAGGGCCACCGGGGAGCTGTTTTTT. This codes for CASSLIRATGELFF.

The rearrangement links TRBV11-3 to TRBJ1-4, with D maybe TRBD1 (5 bases). The CDR3 has 14 residues. Trimming took 6 bases from V and 3 from J, leaving 11 bases between them. Germline V lookup: CDR1 SGHNT, CDR2 YENEEA. The CDR3 region has the DNA TGTGCCAGCAGAAGGGGCGCGGCTAATGAAAAACTGTTTTTT. This encodes CASRRGAANEKLFF.

This clone appeared once. The chain combines TRBV28 with TRBJ1-2, with 9 bases fitting TRBD1. The germline V gene encodes CDR1 MDHEN and CDR2 SYDVKM. The CDR3 covers 13 residues. J was trimmed by 6 bases and V by 3 bases; bases with no gene match: 2. In nucleotides, the CDR3 is TGTGCCAGCAGTTTTGGGACAGGGAATGGCTACACCTTC. It is translated as CASSFGTGNGYTF.

The chain joins TRBV23-1 to TRBJ1-6; D is unresolved. TRBV23-1 is an ORF, and what it does is uncertain. The CDR3 runs 16 residues. The ends were cut back, 6 bases at V and 12 bases at J, with 24 bases in the middle. The CDR3 sequence is CASSTVAPGPIQPLHF. CDR3 bases: TGCGCCAGCAGCACGGTAGCCCCCGGACCAATTCAACCCCTCCACTTT.

This clone occurred once. The chain links TRBV6-7 to TRBJ2-7; D gene unclear. TRBV6-7 is classed as an ORF, of uncertain function. V lost 8 bases and J 3 bases, leaving 8 bases between the germline ends. This CDR3 is 11 amino acids long. The CDR3 is CASVGSYEQYF. CDR3 bases: TGTGCCAGCGTGGGCAGCTACGAGCAGTACTTC.

The gene calls are TRBV11-3 and TRBJ1-2, with D possibly matching TRBD1 (6 bases). This CDR3 has 15 amino acids. Between the trimmed V and J ends, which lost 7 bases and 8 bases, there was a span of 23 bases. Germline V gene data show CDR1 as SGHNT and CDR2 as YENEEA. The CDR3 region is CASKKGGNPQSGYTF. The DNA of the CDR3 is TGTGCCAGCAAAAAAGGGGGGAATCCACAAAGCGGCTACACCTTC.

The chain uses TRBV19 and TRBJ2-3; D perhaps matches TRBD2 (5 bases). Between the trimmed V and J ends, which lost 5 bases and 2 bases, there was a span of 20 bases. Germline-derived CDR1 and CDR2 are LNHDA and SQIVND (reference sequence). The CDR3 totals 17 residues. CDR3 protein: CASSPLTSGLVTDTQYF. The CDR3, as DNA: TGTGCCAGTAGTCCCTTAACGAGCGGTCTCGTCACAGATACGCAGTATTTT.

J is TRBJ2-3 and V is TRBV6-8; 7 bases align to TRBD2. CDR3 length: 17 amino acids. J lost 2 bases, V lost 5 bases, and 13 bases had no gene match. Germline-derived CDR1 and CDR2 are MNHGY and SAAAGT. The CDR3: CASSELIGRGNTDTQYF. The CDR3 nucleotides are TGTGCCAGCAGTGAGCTCATTGGGAGGGGTAACACAGATACGCAGTATTTT.

This rearrangement joins TRBV19 to TRBJ1-1, with 7 bases that match TRBD1. This CDR3 has 14 amino acids. The V gene end was trimmed by 7 bases and the J gene end by 5 bases; junction bases not matched to a gene: 10. Germline V gene sequence: CDR1 LNHDA, CDR2 SQIVND (reference sequence). The CDR3 bases are TGTGCCAGTATCCGAATAGGGGGCTGGACTGAAGCTTTCTTT. It codes for CASIRIGGWTEAFF.

The genes are TRBV28 and TRBJ2-3; D is perhaps TRBD2 (5 bases). Germline CDR1 and CDR2: MDHEN and SYDVKM. Trimming cost V 4 bases and J 6 bases, with 17 bases left between them. The CDR3 is 15 residues long. CDR3 region: CASSSPAAGRDTQYF. The CDR3, as DNA: TGTGCCAGCAGTTCACCAGCGGCCGGGCGGGATACGCAGTATTTT. Variable domain in full (rest from reference TRBV28 and TRBJ2-3): DVKVTQSSRYLVKRTGEKVFLECVQDMDHENMFWYRQDPGLGLRLIYFSYDVKMKEKGDIPEGYSVSREKKERFSLILESASTNQTSMYLCASSSPAAGRDTQYFGPGTRLTVL.